The source of this TCR beta chain is a study of cytomegalovirus exposure and HLA in healthy donors. In the PCR, 60 Vbeta and 13 Jbeta primers were used. Using immunoSEQ multiplex PCR, the repertoire was profiled, and TCRdb retains in-frame clones only, with some absent. The sample has about 160,000 clones, around 81% seen once. CDR1 is SGHTA, CDR2 FQGTGA, per germline. The junction had 4 bases not matched to a gene; V was cut back by 1 base and J by 4 bases. CDR3 length: 15 residues. Sample: PBMCs. The source of this sequence is a man aged 40-50 years in good health and CMV-seronegative. The genes are TRBV7-3 and TRBJ2-3; 8 bases map to TRBD2. For the CDR3, the DNA is TGTGCCAGCAGCTTAAACCTAGCGGGTTCAGATACGCAGTATTTT. This sequence encodes CASSLNLAGSDTQYF.